This TCR beta chain was found in a study of molecular identifiers for immune sequencing clone quantification. The germline V gene encodes CDR1 SGHNT and CDR2 YYREEE (reference sequence). This CDR3 comprises 13 residues. The V gene lost 4 bases and the J gene lost 1 base, with 9 bases spanning the gap. This clonotype was counted at least ten times. Each CDR3 protein is one row after TCRdb ran MiXCR on the PCR reads. This table has around 300,000 distinct CDR3 sequences, about a quarter appearing once. This sequence originates from a human donor in good health. Some libraries in this study had Jurkat cell RNA spiked in. The genes are TRBV5-4 and TRBJ2-7; D call uncertain. The sample was naive CD8+ T cells from blood, with Jurkat cell RNA spiked in. Subset described: FACS-sorted CD8+CD4-CCR7+CD45RA+ naive T cells. CDR3: CASSQRTSYEQYF. The CDR3 bases are TGTGCCAGCAGCCAACGAACATCCTACGAGCAGTACTTC.